This TCR beta chain was sequenced for a study of blood T cell repertoires in COVID-19. As for the study in general: The samples span acute and convalescent COVID-19 from the United States, Italy and Spain. PBMCs, B-cell-depleted T cells, or T cells provided the cDNA or gDNA that made up the material.

In the original workflow: Estimation of nucleated cell counts relied on the amplification of reference gene primers. Method: immunoSEQ multiplex PCR; TCRdb's copy keeps in-frame clones and lacks some. The D gene and trimming were derived from the DNA, and the V and J assignments and clone size from that table. The table lists fewer than 80,000 clones, 73% of them singletons. The germline V and J ends were trimmed by 8 bases and 3 bases, with 12 bases remaining between them. The CDR3 is made up of 13 amino acids. Sequencing was performed on peripheral blood. The rearrangement uses TRBV12-3 or TRBV12-4 and TRBJ2-3; D possibly corresponds to TRBD1 (6 bases). This sequence was found in a man aged 55 to 69 with acute or convalescent COVID-19. CDR3 in amino acids: CASRQVGTDTQYF. CDR3 nucleotides: TGTGCCAGCCGACAGGTCGGGACAGATACGCAGTATTTT.